The 30 T cell receptor beta chains listed next were all sequenced from one sample in a study of T-cell reconstitution after alpha-beta-depleted transplantation in children. Preparing the TCRbeta library involved the use of unique molecular identifiers. TCRdb re-derived calls from the PCR reads in MiXCR, one entry per CDR3 protein. The sample shows 700,000 or so distinct CDR3 sequences, about an eighth of them seen only once. The sequences come from PBMCs, collected before TCRalphabeta/CD19-depleted stem cell transplant. The receptors shown here come from a girl aged 2-10 years with congenital amegakaryocytic thrombocytopenia, due to receive a stem cell transplant.

This clonotype was seen once. A much more abundant neighbour one base away suggests this may be a read error. The chain recombines TRBV5-1 with TRBJ2-7; no clear D. Per the germline V gene, CDR1 is SGHRS and CDR2 is YFSETQ. CDR3 length: 14 residues. CDR3 sequence reads: CASSLISAAYEQSF. Written as DNA, the CDR3 is TGCGCCAGCAGCTTGATTTCCGCGGCCTACGAGCAGTCCTTC.

This clonotype was seen at least ten times. The chain recombines TRBV20-1 with TRBJ2-1, with 12 bases that match TRBD2. The germline V gene encodes CDR1 DFQATT and CDR2 SNEGSKA (reference sequence). The trim removed 1 base at V and 10 bases at J, leaving 2 bases unmatched. This CDR3 has 13 residues. The CDR3: CSARGLAGVEQFF. In DNA, the CDR3 is TGCAGTGCTAGAGGACTAGCGGGAGTAGAGCAGTTCTTC.

This clonotype has just a few counts. This chain uses TRBV7-8 with TRBJ1-1; D gene ambiguous. This CDR3 contains 16 residues. The V and J ends lost 5 bases and 1 base respectively, with 17 bases between them. The germline V gene encodes CDR1 SGHVS and CDR2 FQNEAQ. For the CDR3, the DNA is TGTGCCAGCAGCGCCGGGGTAGCTGTTAGGAACACTGAAGCTTTCTTT. Translating it yields CASSAGVAVRNTEAFF. Using reference TRBV7-8 and TRBJ1-1 for the parts outside the CDR3, the full variable domain is GAGVSQSPRYKVAKRGQDVALRCDPISGHVSLFWYQQALGQGPEFLTYFQNEAQLDKSGLPSDRFFAERPEGSVSTLKIQRTQQEDSAVYLCASSAGVAVRNTEAFFGQGTRLTVV.

A note on this clonotype: A much larger clone differs by one base, so this may be a read error. This chain connects TRBV9 to TRBJ2-7; 7 nucleotides line up with TRBD2. This CDR3 spans 15 amino acids. CDR1 and CDR2 (germline): SGDLS, YYNGEE. CDR3 sequence: CASSVSPWGGQEQHF. CDR3 DNA sequence: TGTGCCAGCAGCGTCTCCCCCTGGGGAGGGCAAGAGCAGCACTTC.

This clonotype was found a few times. The V gene is TRBV19, the J gene TRBJ2-3, with TRBD2 matching 8 bases. V lost 3 bases to trimming and J lost 4 bases; unmatched junction nucleotides: 6. Germline CDR1 and CDR2: LNHDA and SQIVND (reference sequence). CDR3 size: 15 residues. The CDR3 here is CASSILAGFSDTQYF. CDR3 coding DNA: TGTGCCAGTAGTATCCTAGCGGGTTTCTCAGATACGCAGTATTTT.

The chain couples TRBV5-1 to TRBJ2-1, with 12 bases fitting TRBD2. The germline V gene has CDR1 SGHRS and CDR2 YFSETQ. J gave up 8 bases and V 4 bases, and 10 bases lay outside the gene matches. This CDR3 has 16 amino acids. The CDR3 is CASSIRLAGARDEQFF. CDR3 nucleotides: TGCGCCAGCAGCATTAGACTAGCGGGGGCTAGGGATGAGCAGTTCTTC.

This clonotype was observed a handful of times. The J gene is TRBJ2-1, the V gene TRBV30; D perhaps matches TRBD2 (5 bases). This CDR3 region has 11 residues. Trimming stripped 3 bases from V and 5 bases from J, with 5 bases between. Germline loops: CDR1 GTSNPN, CDR2 SVGIG (reference sequence). This chain's CDR3 is CAWSGDNEQFF. CDR3 DNA: TGTGCCTGGAGCGGGGACAATGAGCAGTTCTTC. Variable domain in full (rest from reference TRBV30 and TRBJ2-1): SQTIHQWPATLVQPVGSPLSLECTVEGTSNPNLYWYRQAAGRGLQLLFYSVGIGQISSEVPQNLSASRPQDRQFILSSKKLLLSDSGFYLCAWSGDNEQFFGPGTRLTVL.

This clonotype has just a few counts. The chain links TRBV28 to TRBJ2-1, with 8 bases matching TRBD2. V dropped 6 bases and J dropped 4; count of bases not matched to a gene: 8. Germline CDR1 is MDHEN and CDR2 is SYDVKM. The CDR3 extends over 15 amino acids. DNA of the CDR3: TGTGCCAGCAGCTCGCCCAGCGGGAGTTACAATGAGCAGTTCTTC. Its protein product is CASSSPSGSYNEQFF.

There are many counts of this clonotype. The CDR3 nucleotides read TGCAGTGCTAGTCTCTCGGGGGGGTACAATGAGCAGTTCTTC. Its translation: CSASLSGGYNEQFF. V is TRBV20-1 and J is TRBJ2-1, with TRBD2 matching 8 bases. The germline V gene encodes CDR1 DFQATT and CDR2 SNEGSKA (reference sequence). V trimming: 3 bases; J trimming: 4 bases; junction bases outside the gene matches: 5. The CDR3 has 14 amino acids.

The rearrangement joins TRBV20-1 to TRBJ2-3, with D perhaps TRBD2 (5 bases). The CDR3 has 15 residues. Trimming shortened V by 3 bases and J by 4 bases, and 17 bases separated the two germline ends. Germline-derived CDR1 and CDR2 are DFQATT and SNEGSKA (reference sequence). CDR3 nucleotides: TGCAGTGCTAGGGACTTCAAAGGCGGATCAGATACGCAGTATTTT. Translating it yields CSARDFKGGSDTQYF.

This clonotype has at least ten counts. The chain recombines TRBV5-1 with TRBJ1-5; D gene unclear. CDR3 size: 13 residues. The V end lost 4 bases, the J end lost 3 bases, and 8 bases lay between the germline ends. Germline V gene lookup returns CDR1 SGHRS and CDR2 YFSETQ. This CDR3 is CASSPGVNQPQHF. The CDR3 DNA follows: TGCGCCAGCAGCCCCGGGGTCAATCAGCCCCAGCATTTT.

The chain couples TRBV20-1 to TRBJ1-1; the D gene is possibly TRBD1 (5 bases). V lost 4 bases and J lost 0, with 21 bases in between. CDR3 length equals 17 residues. Per the germline V gene, CDR1 is DFQATT and CDR2 is SNEGSKA (reference sequence). The CDR3 sequence is CSATSPGRRQMNTEAFF. CDR3 DNA sequence: TGCAGTGCTACATCCCCCGGCAGGAGACAGATGAACACTGAAGCTTTCTTT.

Turning to this clonotype: A much larger clone differs from this one at a single base, so this may be a read error. The V call is TRBV20-1, the J call TRBJ2-5, with 10 bases lining up with TRBD2. This CDR3 is 14 amino acids long. CDR1 and CDR2 from the germline V gene are DFQATT and SNEGSKA (reference sequence). DNA of the CDR3: TGCTGTGCATCGGGACTAGCGTACGCGGAGACCCAGTACTTC. Translated, it gives CCASGLAYAETQYF.

In its sample, this clonotype was seen many times. The rearrangement joins TRBV20-1 to TRBJ2-3; D is unclear. This CDR3 comprises 12 residues. Trimming cost V 4 bases and J 2 bases, with 7 bases left between them. Per the germline V gene, CDR1 is DFQATT and CDR2 is SNEGSKA (reference sequence). In DNA form, the CDR3 reads TGCAGTGCTACAGAAGACACAGATACGCAGTATTTT. This gives the protein CSATEDTDTQYF.

This clonotype was picked up many times. The chain carries TRBV12-3 or TRBV12-4 and TRBJ1-2; D unresolved. Trimming took off 10 bases at V and 6 bases at J, with 18 bases between the two ends. The CDR3 is 13 amino acids. The chain's CDR3 is CATRPGRIDGYTF. DNA of the CDR3: TGTGCCACCCGGCCTGGGAGAATTGATGGCTACACCTTC.

About this clonotype: This sequence may be a read error, since a much larger clone differs from it by one base. J is TRBJ1-5 and V is TRBV5-6, with unresolved D. CDR3 length: 15 residues. CDR1 is SGHDT and CDR2 is YYEEEE in the germline V gene. V lost 6 bases to trimming and J lost 6 bases, with 19 bases between them. The CDR3 loop is CASTDTIQRSQPQHF. The DNA for the CDR3 is TGTGCCAGCACCGACACGATTCAACGTAGTCAGCCCCAGCATTTT.

The genes are TRBV20-1 and TRBJ2-7; tentative D call: TRBD1 (5 bases). Germline V gene lookup returns CDR1 DFQATT and CDR2 SNEGSKA (reference sequence). The V end was cut by 3 bases, the J end by 3 bases, with 9 bases between. The CDR3 runs 12 residues. This CDR3 reads CSARTVYYEQYF. DNA for the CDR3: TGCAGTGCTAGGACAGTATACTACGAGCAGTACTTC.

The V and J genes are TRBV20-1 and TRBJ2-3; D may match TRBD1 or TRBD2 (5 bases each). Trimming took off 3 bases at V and 0 bases at J, with 10 bases between the two ends. Germline CDR1 and CDR2: DFQATT and SNEGSKA (reference sequence). The CDR3 covers 14 residues. CDR3 in DNA: TGCAGTGCTAGTGGGGGAACGAGCACAGATACGCAGTATTTT. It encodes CSASGGTSTDTQYF.

This clonotype has just a few counts. The CDR3 nucleotides read TGTGCCAGCAGCCAAGTAGGATTTAACTATGGCTACACCTTC. Its translation: CASSQVGFNYGYTF. This rearrangement joins TRBV14 to TRBJ1-2, with D unresolved. This CDR3 contains 14 residues. Germline values: CDR1 SGHDN, CDR2 FVKESK. The V end was cut by 1 base, the J end by 1 base, with 7 bases between.

The chain recombines TRBV27 with TRBJ2-1, with 8 nucleotides matching TRBD2. J gave up 2 bases and V 6 bases, and 15 bases lay outside the gene matches. The CDR3 has 18 residues. The germline V gene has CDR1 MNHEY and CDR2 SMNVEV (reference sequence). Written as DNA, the CDR3 is TGTGCCAGCAGCCGTACTAGCGGAAGCCCGTCACCCTACAATGAGCAGTTCTTC. Residues: CASSRTSGSPSPYNEQFF.

This clonotype was seen many times. This rearrangement joins TRBV20-1 to TRBJ2-3; 7 positions agree with TRBD2. Per the germline V gene, CDR1 is DFQATT and CDR2 is SNEGSKA (reference sequence). CDR3 length equals 14 residues. V was pared by 3 bases and J by 1 base, with 4 bases of the junction left unmatched. Written as DNA, the CDR3 is TGCAGTGCTAGGATGCTAGCGGGCACAGATACGCAGTATTTT. Protein sequence: CSARMLAGTDTQYF.

The table lists this clonotype with many counts. The rearrangement joins TRBV20-1 to TRBJ1-1; possibly TRBD1 for D (6 bases). Germline values: CDR1 DFQATT, CDR2 SNEGSKA (reference sequence). The V end lost 6 bases, the J end lost 1 base, and 9 bases lay between the germline ends. The CDR3 loop spans 12 amino acids. CDR3 amino acids: CSAPQGNTEAFF. The CDR3 DNA reads TGCAGTGCCCCACAGGGGAACACTGAAGCTTTCTTT.

This clonotype was seen at least ten times. The V gene is TRBV11-2, the J gene TRBJ2-7; perhaps TRBD2 as D (6 bases). Germline CDR1 is SGHAT and CDR2 is FQNNGV. The CDR3 loop spans 13 amino acids. Trimming removed 4 bases from V and 6 bases from J, with 13 bases in between. CDR3 coding DNA: TGTGCCAGCAGCTCTCAAGTGGAGGGCGAGCAGTACTTC. This codes for CASSSQVEGEQYF. Together with reference TRBV11-2 and TRBJ2-7, the CDR3 gives the full variable domain: EAGVAQSPRYKIIEKRQSVAFWCNPISGHATLYWYQQILGQGPKLLIQFQNNGVVDDSQLPKDRFSAERLKGVDSTLKIQPAKLEDSAVYLCASSSQVEGEQYFGPGTRLTVT.

This clonotype was detected ten times or more. The chain is built from TRBV3-1 and TRBJ2-1; a possible D gene is TRBD2 (5 bases). Germline CDR1 reads LGHDT; CDR2 reads YNNKEL (reference sequence). Trimming took 5 bases from V and 5 from J, leaving 16 bases between them. The length of the CDR3 is 15 residues. The CDR3 loop reads CASSSFPGINNEQFF. The DNA of the CDR3 is TGTGCCAGCAGCTCCTTTCCCGGGATTAACAATGAGCAGTTCTTC.

This clonotype was detected ten times or more. This rearrangement joins TRBV5-1 to TRBJ2-3; D unclear. The CDR3 runs to 16 residues. The V end was cut by 0 bases, the J end by 0 bases, with 11 bases between. Germline lookup yields CDR1 SGHRS and CDR2 YFSETQ. DNA of the CDR3: TGCGCCAGCAGCTTGGGGGCCGGCACTAGCACAGATACGCAGTATTTT. This encodes CASSLGAGTSTDTQYF.

This clonotype showed up just a few times. V and J are TRBV11-1 and TRBJ2-1; 12 bases align to TRBD2. Unmatched junction bases numbered 14, after V lost 5 bases and J lost 3 bases. CDR1 is SGHAT, CDR2 FQDESV, per germline (reference sequence). The CDR3 totals 19 residues. CDR3 nucleotides: TGTGCCAGCAGCGGCTCATTGACTAGCGGGAGTTATAGCTACAATGAGCAGTTCTTC. This encodes CASSGSLTSGSYSYNEQFF.

This clonotype was seen more than once but under ten times. V usage is TRBV7-2 and J usage is TRBJ2-2; D possibly corresponds to TRBD2 (6 bases). This CDR3 has 13 amino acids. Per germline, CDR1 SGHTA and CDR2 FQGNSA. V was clipped by 6 bases and J by 4 bases, with 9 bases between them. The CDR3 DNA is TGTGCCAGCAGGGCGGAGGGCACCGGGGAGCTGTTTTTT. Protein: CASRAEGTGELFF.

This clonotype was counted only a few times. This sequence joins TRBV14 and TRBJ1-2; D perhaps matches TRBD1 (5 bases). There are 13 residues in the CDR3. Germline V CDR1 and CDR2: SGHDN, FVKESK. The V end was cut by 4 bases, the J end by 8 bases, with 14 bases between. The CDR3 sequence: CASSPYPGTGYTF. The CDR3, as DNA: TGTGCCAGCAGCCCTTACCCCGGGACGGGCTACACCTTC.

This clonotype was counted many times. The chain couples TRBV6-4 to TRBJ2-1; TRBD2 agrees at 7 bases. Unmatched junction bases numbered 12, after V lost 5 bases and J lost 8 bases. The CDR3 is 15 residues long. Per germline, CDR1 MRHNA and CDR2 SNTAGT. The CDR3: CASSRLAVGFDEQFF. In DNA form, the CDR3 reads TGTGCCAGCAGTCGGCTAGCGGTAGGTTTCGATGAGCAGTTCTTC.

This clonotype has a count of ten or more. The gene calls are TRBV28 and TRBJ1-1; D is perhaps TRBD1 (6 bases). The V gene's germline CDR1 is MDHEN and CDR2 SYDVKM. V gave up 9 bases and J gave up 1 base, with 15 bases separating them. CDR3 length equals 14 residues. The CDR3 reads CASEPGQTNTEAFF. CDR3 sequence (DNA): TGTGCCAGTGAACCGGGACAAACGAACACTGAAGCTTTCTTT.